This TCR beta chain was recovered during a study of technical replicates of blood from several donors. The CDR3 sequence is 16 residues long. Unmatched junction bases numbered 10, after V lost 1 base and J lost 7 bases. Germline lookup yields CDR1 SNHLY and CDR2 FYNNEI. Assay: immunoSEQ multiplex PCR; the TCRdb copy retains only in-frame clones and omits some. The sample has about 58,000 clones; roughly 91% are singletons. This clonotype originated in a human donor in good health. Some clones in this sample may be carry-over from other donors' samples. V usage is TRBV2 and J usage is TRBJ1-5; TRBD1 agrees at 7 bases. Sequenced sample: PBMCs. CDR3: CASSEGGRQGGQPQHF. The CDR3 DNA follows: TGTGCCAGCAGTGAAGGAGGCCGACAGGGCGGGCAGCCCCAGCATTTT.